This T cell receptor beta chain was captured by sequencing in a study of response to subunit inactivated influenza vaccine. Overall study findings and caveats: Each seasonal influenza vaccination recruits few new T cells, the authors suggested.

Points on this clonotype: Its antigen is undetermined.

TCRdb re-called the RT-PCR reads with MiXCR, one entry per CDR3 protein. The sample includes roughly 700,000 distinct CDR3 sequences, approximately 15% of them seen just once. The CDR3 loop spans 17 amino acids. The germline gives CDR1 LNHDA, CDR2 SQIVND (reference sequence). Trimming took off 10 bases at V and 6 bases at J, with 28 bases between the two ends. The specimen comprised PBMCs from blood, sampled 11 to 12 days after vaccination. The chain is built from TRBV19 and TRBJ2-1; perhaps D is TRBD1 or TRBD2 (5 bases each). This clonotype originated in a man in his fifties who received an inactivated influenza vaccine. The CDR3 DNA follows: TGTGCCACCTCGCTGGGACCACTAGTTGTTTTTGGCAATGAGCAGTTCTTC. It specifies CATSLGPLVVFGNEQFF. Together with reference TRBV19 and TRBJ2-1, the CDR3 gives the full variable domain: DGGITQSPKYLFRKEGQNVTLSCEQNLNHDAMYWYRQDPGQGLRLIYYSQIVNDFQKGDIAEGYSVSREKKESFPLTVTSAQKNPTAFYLCATSLGPLVVFGNEQFFGPGTRLTVL.